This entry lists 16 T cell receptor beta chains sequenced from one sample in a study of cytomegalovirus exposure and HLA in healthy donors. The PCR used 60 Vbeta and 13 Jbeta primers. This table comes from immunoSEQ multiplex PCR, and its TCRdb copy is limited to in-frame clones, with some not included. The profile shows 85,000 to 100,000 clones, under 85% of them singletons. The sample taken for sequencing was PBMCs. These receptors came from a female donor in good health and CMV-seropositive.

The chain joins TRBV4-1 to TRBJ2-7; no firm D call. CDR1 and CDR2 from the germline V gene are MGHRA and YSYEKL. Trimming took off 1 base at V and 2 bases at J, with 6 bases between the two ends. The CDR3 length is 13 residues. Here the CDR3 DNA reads TGCGCCAGCAGCCAAGCGCAGGCCTACGAGCAGTACTTC. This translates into CASSQAQAYEQYF.

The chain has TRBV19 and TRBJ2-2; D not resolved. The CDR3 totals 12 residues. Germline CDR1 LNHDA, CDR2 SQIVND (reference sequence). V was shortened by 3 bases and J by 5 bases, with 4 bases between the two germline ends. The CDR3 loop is CASSIRTGELFF. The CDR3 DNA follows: TGTGCCAGTAGTATCCGGACCGGGGAGCTGTTTTTT. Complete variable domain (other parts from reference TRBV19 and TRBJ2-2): DGGITQSPKYLFRKEGQNVTLSCEQNLNHDAMYWYRQDPGQGLRLIYYSQIVNDFQKGDIAEGYSVSREKKESFPLTVTSAQKNPTAFYLCASSIRTGELFFGEGSRLTVL.

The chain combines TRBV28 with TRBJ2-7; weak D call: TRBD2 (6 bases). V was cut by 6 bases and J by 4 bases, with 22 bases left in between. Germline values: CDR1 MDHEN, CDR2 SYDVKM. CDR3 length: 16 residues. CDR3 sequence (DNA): TGTGCCAGCAGGGGACGGGGGAGTGGGAGTAAGTACGAGCAGTACTTC. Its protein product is CASRGRGSGSKYEQYF.

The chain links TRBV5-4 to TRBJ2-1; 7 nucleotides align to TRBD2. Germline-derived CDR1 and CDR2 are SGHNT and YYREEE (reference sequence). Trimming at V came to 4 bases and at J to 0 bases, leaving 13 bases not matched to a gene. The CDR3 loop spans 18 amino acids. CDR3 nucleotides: TGTGCCAGCAGCGGACCGACTAGCCTTGGGGTCTCCTACAATGAGCAGTTCTTC. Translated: CASSGPTSLGVSYNEQFF.

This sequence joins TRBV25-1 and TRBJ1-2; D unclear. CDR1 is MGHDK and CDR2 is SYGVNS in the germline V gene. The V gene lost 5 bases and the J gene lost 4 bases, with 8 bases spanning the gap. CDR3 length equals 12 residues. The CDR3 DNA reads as TGTGCCAGCAGTTTCGGTCCCTATGGCTACACCTTC. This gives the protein CASSFGPYGYTF.

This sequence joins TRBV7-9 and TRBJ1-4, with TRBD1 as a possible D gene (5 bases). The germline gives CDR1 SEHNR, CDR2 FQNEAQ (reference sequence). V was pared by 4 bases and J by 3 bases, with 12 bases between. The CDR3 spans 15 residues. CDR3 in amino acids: CASSSWTGANEKLFF. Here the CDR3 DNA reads TGTGCCAGCAGCTCCTGGACGGGGGCTAATGAAAAACTGTTTTTT.

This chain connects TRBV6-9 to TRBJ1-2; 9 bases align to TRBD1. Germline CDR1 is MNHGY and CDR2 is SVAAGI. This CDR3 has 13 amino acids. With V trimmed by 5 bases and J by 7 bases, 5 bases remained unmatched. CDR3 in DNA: TGTGCCAGCAGTCCGGGGACAGGGTTTGGCTACACCTTC. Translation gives CASSPGTGFGYTF.

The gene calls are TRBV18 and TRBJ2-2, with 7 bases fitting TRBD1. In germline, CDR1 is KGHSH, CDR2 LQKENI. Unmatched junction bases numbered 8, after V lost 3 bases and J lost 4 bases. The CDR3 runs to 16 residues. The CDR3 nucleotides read TGTGCCAGCTCACCTCGACAGGGTTGGGGCACCGGGGAGCTGTTTTTT. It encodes CASSPRQGWGTGELFF.

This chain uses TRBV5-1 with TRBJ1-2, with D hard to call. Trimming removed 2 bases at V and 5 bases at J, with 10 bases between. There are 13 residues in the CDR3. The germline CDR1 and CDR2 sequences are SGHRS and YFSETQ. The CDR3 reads CASSFEGGYGYTF. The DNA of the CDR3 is TGCGCCAGCAGCTTTGAGGGAGGGTATGGCTACACCTTC.

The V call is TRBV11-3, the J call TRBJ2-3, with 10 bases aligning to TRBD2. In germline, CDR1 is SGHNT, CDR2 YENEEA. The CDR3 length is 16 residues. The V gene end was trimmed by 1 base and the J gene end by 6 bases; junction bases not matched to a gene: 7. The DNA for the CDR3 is TGTGCCAGCAGCTTAGGAGGACTAGCGGTTTCTGATACGCAGTATTTT. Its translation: CASSLGGLAVSDTQYF.

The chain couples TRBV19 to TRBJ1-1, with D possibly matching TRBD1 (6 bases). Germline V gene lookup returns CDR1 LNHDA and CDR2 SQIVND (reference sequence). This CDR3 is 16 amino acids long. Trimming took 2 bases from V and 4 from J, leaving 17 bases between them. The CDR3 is CASSIISSGRGTEAFF. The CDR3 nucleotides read TGTGCCAGTAGTATAATCTCTTCGGGCAGGGGCACTGAAGCTTTCTTT.

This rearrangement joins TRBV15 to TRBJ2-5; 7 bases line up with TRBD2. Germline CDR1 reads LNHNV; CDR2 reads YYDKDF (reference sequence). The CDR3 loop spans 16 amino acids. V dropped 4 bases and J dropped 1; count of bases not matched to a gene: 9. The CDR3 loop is CATSTPYLAVQETQYF. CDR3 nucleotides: TGTGCCACCAGCACCCCGTATCTAGCGGTCCAAGAGACCCAGTACTTC.

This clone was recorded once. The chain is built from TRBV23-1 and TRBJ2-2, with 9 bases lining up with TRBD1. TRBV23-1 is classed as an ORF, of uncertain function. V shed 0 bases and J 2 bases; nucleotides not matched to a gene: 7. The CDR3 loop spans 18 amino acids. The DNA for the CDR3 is TGCGCCAGCAGTCAATCAGGATGGACAGGGGCTAACACCGGGGAGCTGTTTTTT. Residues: CASSQSGWTGANTGELFF.

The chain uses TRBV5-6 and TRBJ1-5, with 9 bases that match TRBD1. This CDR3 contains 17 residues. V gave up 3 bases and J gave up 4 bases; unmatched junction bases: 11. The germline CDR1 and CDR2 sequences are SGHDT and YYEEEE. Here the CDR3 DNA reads TGTGCCAGCAGCTCACTGACACCGGGACAGGGAAATCAGCCCCAGCATTTT. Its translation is CASSSLTPGQGNQPQHF.

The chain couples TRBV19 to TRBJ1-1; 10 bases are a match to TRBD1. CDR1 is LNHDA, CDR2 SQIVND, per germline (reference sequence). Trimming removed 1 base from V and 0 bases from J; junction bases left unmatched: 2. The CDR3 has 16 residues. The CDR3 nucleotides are TGTGCCAGTAGTATAGTGGGGACAGGGGTGAACACTGAAGCTTTCTTT. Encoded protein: CASSIVGTGVNTEAFF.

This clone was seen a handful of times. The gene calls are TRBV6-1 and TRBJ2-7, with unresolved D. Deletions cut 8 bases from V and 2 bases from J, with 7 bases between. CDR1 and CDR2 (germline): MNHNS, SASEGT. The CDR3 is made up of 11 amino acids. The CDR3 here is CASGGAYEQYF. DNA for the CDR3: TGTGCCAGCGGCGGTGCCTACGAGCAGTACTTC.